The table lists the clone carrying this T cell receptor (beta chain) with many counts. The data belong to a study of blood T cells in healthy people across ages. Combining a sample-barcoded 5' primer with a J-beta primer mix, a second PCR ran for about 6 to 12 cycles. TCRdb recomputed calls from the 5' RACE reads with MiXCR, one row per CDR3 protein. The sample has 900,000 to 950,000 distinct CDR3 sequences; 25% to 35% are singletons. V was cut by 6 bases and J by 6 bases, with 11 bases left in between. The V gene's germline CDR1 is DFQATT and CDR2 SNEGSKA (reference sequence). The CDR3 totals 11 residues. The data also belong to a second study, concerning T cells of mothers and their children. This second study notes: Once extracted, all RNA went into cDNA synthesis at around 1.6 ug per 15 ul.

Input material: blood. The genes are TRBV20-1 and TRBJ1-2; no definite D call. This TCR derives from a woman aged 35 to 49 in good health. CDR3 loop: CSAAKGNGYTF. CDR3 DNA: TGCAGTGCCGCGAAAGGGAATGGCTACACCTTC.